The entry below describes one T cell receptor (beta chain). Its antigen remains unknown. Assay: immunoSEQ multiplex PCR; the TCRdb copy retains only in-frame clones and omits some. The data show about 83,000 clones, around nine tenths seen once. The CDR3 is 11 amino acids. Germline V CDR1 and CDR2: DFQATT, SNEGSKA (reference sequence). The V end was cut by 6 bases, the J end by 5 bases, with 10 bases between. This entry comes from a study of graft-versus-host responses after intestinal transplantation. Points from the study as a whole: Recipient marrow held GvH clones, some first seen in ileum or blood. Graft-donor T cell macrochimerism in patients accompanied high graft-versus-host to host-versus-graft clonal ratios in allografts.

The source material was unstimulated CD4+ T cells sorted from spleen or lymph node cells, sampled before intestinal transplant. This clonotype originated in a human donor who received an intestinal transplant. The chain is built from TRBV20-1 and TRBJ1-2, with D unresolved. The CDR3 DNA is TGCAGTGCGCCGGGCGGGTATGGCTACACCTTC. It is translated as CSAPGGYGYTF.